Listed here are 20 T cell receptor beta chains from one sample, sequenced in a study of control samples from healthy donors and cancer patients. Method: immunoSEQ multiplex PCR; TCRdb's copy keeps in-frame clones and lacks some. The repertoire includes some 140,000 clones, roughly 92% of them detected once, and approximately 11% sits in the top ten. Sequenced material: blood. These receptors originate from a man aged 25 to 45 in good health.

The CDR3 DNA reads TGCAGCGTTGAAGACAGGGTTTTGGTTGCCCAGTACTTC. Translating it yields CSVEDRVLVAQYF. The gene calls are TRBV29-1 and TRBJ2-5; weak D call: TRBD1 (5 bases). This CDR3 is 13 amino acids long. The ends were cut back, 0 bases at V and 9 bases at J, with 14 bases in the middle. Germline V gene data show CDR1 as SQVTM and CDR2 as ANQGSEA.

The J gene is TRBJ2-4, the V gene TRBV7-9; D gene ambiguous. In germline, CDR1 is SEHNR, CDR2 FQNEAQ (reference sequence). Trimming removed 5 bases at V and 0 bases at J, with 14 bases between. This CDR3 spans 16 amino acids. The CDR3 region is CASSPRLGLAKNIQYF. The CDR3, as DNA: TGTGCCAGCAGCCCGCGTCTCGGATTAGCCAAAAACATTCAGTACTTC.

CDR3 DNA sequence: TGTGCCAGCAGCGCCAGACTAGGCGGGACCCAGTACTTC. Translated, it gives CASSARLGGTQYF. This chain links TRBV11-3 with TRBJ2-5, with TRBD2 as a possible D gene (6 bases). Looked up from germline, CDR1 is SGHNT and CDR2 is YENEEA. V was clipped by 5 bases and J by 7 bases, with 14 bases between them. There are 13 residues in the CDR3.

V usage is TRBV6-1 and J usage is TRBJ2-1; D might be TRBD1 (5 bases). This CDR3 region has 15 residues. Trimming took off 3 bases at V and 4 bases at J, with 13 bases between the two ends. Germline assignment: CDR1 MNHNS and CDR2 SASEGT. CDR3 loop: CASSDPPGIYNEQFF. In DNA form, the CDR3 reads TGTGCCAGCAGTGATCCCCCAGGGATATACAATGAGCAGTTCTTC.

This clone came up once. V and J are TRBV2 and TRBJ1-2, with D possibly being TRBD1 (5 bases). From germline, CDR1 is SNHLY and CDR2 FYNNEI. Trimming removed 5 bases at V and 4 bases at J, with 14 bases between. CDR3 length: 14 residues. The CDR3 region has the DNA TGTGCCAGCAGTATCTCCAGTGGGGGCTATGGCTACACCTTC. Translation gives CASSISSGGYGYTF.

J is TRBJ2-7 and V is TRBV20-1, with TRBD2 matching 9 bases. The J segment lost 3 bases and the V segment lost 3 bases, leaving 9 bases of the junction unmatched. Germline V gives CDR1 DFQATT, CDR2 SNEGSKA (reference sequence). The CDR3 has 15 residues. CDR3 sequence (DNA): TGCAGTGCTAGTAAGTCGGCTAGCGGGAACTACGAGCAGTACTTC. Translation gives CSASKSASGNYEQYF.

The gene calls are TRBV10-2 and TRBJ2-5, with 8 bases that match TRBD1. V was clipped by 2 bases and J by 5 bases; unmatched bases: 4. Germline CDR1 and CDR2: WSHSY and SAAADI. The CDR3 is 14 residues long. The CDR3 sequence is CASSEAGGGETQYF. DNA for the CDR3: TGCGCCAGCAGTGAGGCAGGGGGCGGGGAGACCCAGTACTTC.

The chain combines TRBV11-3 with TRBJ2-3; D is unresolved. Trimming took 1 base from V and 3 from J, leaving 5 bases between them. Looked up from germline, CDR1 is SGHNT and CDR2 is YENEEA. CDR3 length: 13 residues. The CDR3, as DNA: TGTGCCAGCAGCTTAGTCACGACAGATACGCAGTATTTT. Translating gives CASSLVTTDTQYF.

This chain uses TRBV29-1 with TRBJ2-7; TRBD1 aligns across 7 bases. From germline, CDR1 is SQVTM and CDR2 ANQGSEA. The CDR3 contains 14 residues. J lost 6 bases, V lost 1 base, and 9 bases had no gene match. The CDR3 spells CSVEGSMTGSEQYF. In DNA form, the CDR3 reads TGCAGCGTTGAAGGCTCTATGACAGGGAGCGAGCAGTACTTC.

This sequence joins TRBV24-1 and TRBJ2-3, with D unclear. The V gene's germline CDR1 is KGHDR and CDR2 SFDVKD. The CDR3 consists of 15 residues. V shed 2 bases and J shed 0 bases, with 8 bases lying between them. The CDR3 bases are TGTGCCACCAGTGATTCTACGATTAGCACAGATACGCAGTATTTT. It yields the protein CATSDSTISTDTQYF.

This clone was recorded once. The chain uses TRBV18 and TRBJ1-3; possible D gene TRBD1, 5 bases. Trimming cost V 3 bases and J 2 bases, with 11 bases left between them. This CDR3 has 15 residues. Germline-derived CDR1 and CDR2 are KGHSH and LQKENI. CDR3 sequence (DNA): TGTGCCAGCTCACCTCTTCGGACACCTGGAAACACCATATATTTT. Protein sequence: CASSPLRTPGNTIYF.

This chain uses TRBV6-4 with TRBJ1-2; TRBD1 agrees at 9 bases. From germline, CDR1 is MRHNA and CDR2 SNTAGT. The length of the CDR3 is 14 residues. J lost 7 bases, V lost 4 bases, and 7 bases had no gene match. CDR3 DNA sequence: TGTGCCAGCAGTGGGGACAGGGTCTCAAGTGGCTACACCTTC. Encoded protein: CASSGDRVSSGYTF.

Remarks on this clone: The sample has other DNA sequences that encode this CDR3 too. This sequence joins TRBV18 and TRBJ2-3, with unresolved D. CDR3 size: 14 residues. Trimming shortened V by 3 bases and J by 0 bases, and 7 bases separated the two germline ends. Germline CDR1 is KGHSH and CDR2 is LQKENI. The CDR3 DNA sequence: TGTGCCAGCTCACCCCAGAGAAGCACAGATACGCAGTATTTT. Its protein product is CASSPQRSTDTQYF.

The chain employs TRBV28 and TRBJ1-4; 9 bases fit TRBD1. The junction had 11 bases not matched to a gene; V was cut back by 7 bases and J by 8 bases. CDR1 and CDR2 (germline): MDHEN, SYDVKM. The length of the CDR3 is 15 residues. As DNA, the CDR3 is TGTGCCAGCAAACAGGGGGCAAGATTACGAGAAAAACTGTTTTTT. Translating gives CASKQGARLREKLFF.

This chain uses TRBV4-3 with TRBJ2-5; 10 bases are a match to TRBD2. V gave up 1 base and J gave up 4 bases; unmatched junction bases: 3. The CDR3 covers 15 residues. Germline CDR1 reads LGHNA; CDR2 reads YSLEER. In DNA, the CDR3 is TGCGCCAGCAGCCAAGGGAGCGGGAGGGGAGAGACCCAGTACTTC. Its protein is CASSQGSGRGETQYF.

Remarks on this clone: An end of the junction does not agree with germline; a read error may underlie this. This rearrangement joins TRBV4-2 to TRBJ1-5, with unresolved D. The CDR3 runs to 14 residues. From germline, CDR1 is LGHNA and CDR2 YNFKEQ. For the CDR3, the DNA is TGTGCCAGCAGCCAAGGCCAAGGCAACCAGCCCCAGCATTTT. Protein sequence: CASSQGQGNQPQHF.

The chain couples TRBV19 to TRBJ2-1, with 10 bases identical to TRBD1. J was trimmed by 8 bases and V by 4 bases; bases with no gene match: 5. Germline V gene data show CDR1 as LNHDA and CDR2 as SQIVND (reference sequence). There are 14 residues in the CDR3. The CDR3 spells CASSRRQGADEQFF. The CDR3 DNA is TGTGCCAGTAGTAGAAGACAGGGGGCGGATGAGCAGTTCTTC.

The chain carries TRBV5-6 and TRBJ2-7, with D possibly matching TRBD2 (6 bases). Germline CDR1 and CDR2: SGHDT and YYEEEE. V lost 3 bases and J 0 bases, leaving 13 bases between the germline ends. This CDR3 has 15 residues. CDR3 residues: CASSSRPGSSYEQYF. DNA of the CDR3: TGTGCCAGCAGCTCCCGCCCCGGGAGCTCCTACGAGCAGTACTTC.

CDR3 nucleotide sequence: TGTGCCAGCAGAGGATTCAGGACAGGGTGGCAGCCCCAGCATTTT. Amino acid sequence: CASRGFRTGWQPQHF. The rearrangement uses TRBV2 and TRBJ1-5, with 8 positions matching TRBD1. This CDR3 contains 15 residues. CDR1 and CDR2 from the germline V gene are SNHLY and FYNNEI. V was pared by 6 bases and J by 7 bases, with 11 bases of the junction left unmatched.

This chain uses TRBV28 with TRBJ1-2; D remains unclear. Trimming took off 2 bases at V and 5 bases at J, with 3 bases between the two ends. Germline-derived CDR1 and CDR2 are MDHEN and SYDVKM. This CDR3 comprises 11 residues. The CDR3 nucleotides read TGTGCCAGCAGTTTAACATATGGCTACACCTTC. Encoded protein: CASSLTYGYTF.